These T cell receptor beta chains were read from a single sample in a study of shared clonotypes between healthy human individuals. The data were produced by immunoSEQ multiplex PCR, yet TCRdb's version contains in-frame clones alone and is incomplete. In the table there are 550,000 to 800,000 clones, roughly 70% of which are singletons. The sample comprised memory CD4+ T cells sorted from blood. The receptors stem from a woman aged 30 to 39 in good health. The CDR3 runs from the conserved cysteine through the conserved F or W. A D gene is named only where the DNA matches it firmly. Size values are once, few and many counts, or a class for expanded clones, and some rows have none.

TRBV7-9	-	TRBJ2-7	-	TGTGCCAGCAGCTTATGGGACACGCAGGGGGAGCAGTACTTC	CASSLWDTQGEQYF
TRBV7-6	-	TRBJ2-1	TRBD2	TGTGCCAGCAGCTTAGCGCCTAGCGGGAGTTATAATGAGCAGTTCTTC	CASSLAPSGSYNEQFF
TRBV7-3	-	TRBJ2-2	-	TGTGCCAGCAGCGTGAGCAGTACGAACACCGGGGAGCTGTTTTTT	CASSVSSTNTGELFF
TRBV5-1	-	TRBJ2-1	-	TGCGCCAGCAGCCCGGACACCAGCGGCTACAATGAGCAGTTCTTC	CASSPDTSGYNEQFF
TRBV9	-	TRBJ2-5	-	TGTGCCAGCAGCGTTAGCGGAAGACAAGAGACCCAGTACTTC	CASSVSGRQETQYF
TRBV28	-	TRBJ1-5	-	TGTGCCAGCAGCACCCCATGGGGGAGCCATCTGGATCAGCCCCAGCATTTT	CASSTPWGSHLDQPQHF
TRBV7-2	-	TRBJ1-5	-	TGTGCCAGCAGCTTAGGATTGGGGGAGACCAATCAGCCCCAGCATTTT	CASSLGLGETNQPQHF
TRBV5-4	once	TRBJ2-3	-	TGTGCCAGCAACTCCGGGGGCCTCACAGATACGCAGTATTTT	CASNSGGLTDTQYF
TRBV10-3	once	TRBJ1-5	-	TGTGCCATCAGTGAGGTCGGTAGCAATCAGCCCCAGCATTTT	CAISEVGSNQPQHF
TRBV28	-	TRBJ1-2	-	TGTGCCAGCAGTTTCCCCCAGAGAGTTACTAACTATGGCTACACCTTC	CASSFPQRVTNYGYTF
TRBV2	once	TRBJ2-7	TRBD1	TGTGCCAGCAGTGATGTCTTCGTTTTGGGACAGGGGGAAAACTACGAGCAGTACTTC	CASSDVFVLGQGENYEQYF
TRBV6-6	-	TRBJ2-3	-	TGTGCCAGCAGTACCCAGATGCGCACAGATACGCAGTATTTT	CASSTQMRTDTQYF
TRBV5-1	-	TRBJ2-3	TRBD2	TGCGCCAGCAGCCCGACCCTAGCGGGAGTGTCAGATACGCAGTATTTT	CASSPTLAGVSDTQYF
TRBV7-9	-	TRBJ2-3	-	TGTGCCAGCAGCAGGCGGGCAGATACGCAGTATTTT	CASSRRADTQYF
TRBV29-1	-	TRBJ2-5	TRBD2	TGCAGCGTTGAAGGGGGGACTATAGAGGAGACCCAGTACTTC	CSVEGGTIEETQYF
TRBV6-1	-	TRBJ1-4	-	TGTGCCAGCAGTGCCCTTCCCCGGGGCCGTAATGAAAAACTGTTTTTT	CASSALPRGRNEKLFF
TRBV5-1	-	TRBJ2-5	-	TGCGCCACCAGGGGAGGGGATATGGAGACCCAGTACTTC	CATRGGDMETQYF
TRBV11-2	-	TRBJ1-4	-	TGTGCCAGCAGCCGAACAGGCCTAGCTAATGAAAAACTGTTTTTT	CASSRTGLANEKLFF
TRBV19	few	TRBJ2-1	TRBD2	TGTGCCAGTAGAGCGGGAGGTCCACGTAGCTCCTACAATGAGCAGTTCTTC	CASRAGGPRSSYNEQFF
TRBV2	-	TRBJ2-5	-	TGTGCCACCAGAAGGGTTTTGGAGACCCAGTACTTC	CATRRVLETQYF
TRBV5-1	-	TRBJ2-3	-	TGCGCCAGTACATTCCTAGACGGGACAGATACGCAGTATTTT	CASTFLDGTDTQYF
TRBV28	-	TRBJ1-1	-	TGTGCCAGCAGTTTCAAGGAAAAAGCTTTCTTT	CASSFKEKAFF
TRBV7-9	-	TRBJ1-2	-	TGTGCCAGCAGCACCCGGAACGCTCATGGCTACACCTTC	CASSTRNAHGYTF
TRBV30	-	TRBJ1-1	-	TGTGCCTGGACAGGGTGGAACACTGAAGCTTTCTTT	CAWTGWNTEAFF
TRBV28	many	TRBJ2-5	-	TGTGCCAGCAGTTTATCGGGTGAGCGGGCACAAGAGACCCAGTACTTC	CASSLSGERAQETQYF
TRBV6-5	-	TRBJ1-5	TRBD1	TGTGCCAGCAACATGGGGAGTCCAGGGGGCCAGCCCCAGCATTTT	CASNMGSPGGQPQHF
TRBV27	-	TRBJ2-3	-	TGTGCCAGCCGTATTTGGGGCACAGATACGCAGTATTTT	CASRIWGTDTQYF
TRBV7-8	once	TRBJ2-7	TRBD2	TGTGCCAGCAGCCTCCAGCGAGTAGCGGGAGGGCCTTACTACGAGCAGTACTTC	CASSLQRVAGGPYYEQYF
TRBV11-2	-	TRBJ2-3	-	TGTGCCAGCAGCTTAGGTAGTGCCGATACGCAGTATTTT	CASSLGSADTQYF
TRBV27	-	TRBJ2-7	TRBD1	TGTGCCAGCAGCCTACAGGGGGCCTACGCCGAGCAGTACTTC	CASSLQGAYAEQYF
TRBV27	-	TRBJ2-5	-	TGTGCCAGCAGTACCCTAGCGATGGGACGGGGGGAGACCCAGTACTTC	CASSTLAMGRGETQYF
TRBV6-5	-	TRBJ1-1	-	TGTGCCAGCAGTTACTCGATGGGGGCGGGGAACACTGAAGCTTTCTTT	CASSYSMGAGNTEAFF
TRBV28	once	TRBJ2-1	-	TGTGCCAATCGGGGCGGCAACACGTGGGATGAGCAGTTCTTC	CANRGGNTWDEQFF
TRBV19	-	TRBJ2-5	-	TGTGCCAGTAGTAAGACAAGGGAGCAACAAGAGACCCAGTACTTC	CASSKTREQQETQYF
TRBV14	-	TRBJ1-2	-	TGTGCCAGCAGCCAAGATCAGGGGCGAAGATACACCTTC	CASSQDQGRRYTF
TRBV6-5	-	TRBJ2-1	TRBD2	TGTGCCACCCGACTAGCGGGGCACTACAATGAGCAGTTCTTC	CATRLAGHYNEQFF
TRBV28	many	TRBJ2-3	-	TGTGCCAGCAGTTTGGGACTTTTCACAGATACGCAGTATTTT	CASSLGLFTDTQYF
TRBV7-8	-	TRBJ1-4	-	TGTGCCAGCAGCCCAGGGGATTGGGATGAGGAAAAACTGTTTTTT	CASSPGDWDEEKLFF
TRBV19	-	TRBJ2-2	-	TGTGCCAGTAGTATAGGGCAGTCTCTTCCCGGGGAGCTGTTTTTT	CASSIGQSLPGELFF
TRBV7-7	-	TRBJ1-6	-	TGTGCCAGCTCGGTCGGGTTTGATTCACCCCTCCACTTT	CASSVGFDSPLHF
TRBV6-5	-	TRBJ1-2	TRBD1	TGTGCCAGCAGCCGGGGGGGACGGACAGGCATTGGCTACACCTTC	CASSRGGRTGIGYTF
TRBV6-6	-	TRBJ2-5	TRBD2	TGTGCCAGCAGACTGACTAGCTCCCTAGAGACCCAGTACTTC	CASRLTSSLETQYF
TRBV28	-	TRBJ2-5	-	TGTGCCAGCAGCTCTCTAGGGGCAGGGAATTACTTC	CASSSLGAGNYF